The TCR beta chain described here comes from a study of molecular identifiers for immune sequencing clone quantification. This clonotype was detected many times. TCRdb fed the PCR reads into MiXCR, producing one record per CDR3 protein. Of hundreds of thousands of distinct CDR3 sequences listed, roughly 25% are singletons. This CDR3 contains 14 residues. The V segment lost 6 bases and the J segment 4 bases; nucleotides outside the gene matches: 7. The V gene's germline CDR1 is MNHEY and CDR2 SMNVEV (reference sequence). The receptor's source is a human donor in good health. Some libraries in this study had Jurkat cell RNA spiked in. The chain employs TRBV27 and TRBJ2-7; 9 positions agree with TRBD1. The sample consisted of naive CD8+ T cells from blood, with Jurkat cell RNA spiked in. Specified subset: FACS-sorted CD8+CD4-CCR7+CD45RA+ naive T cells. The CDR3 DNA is TGTGCCAGCAGCTCAGGGACAGGGAGGTACGAGCAGTACTTC. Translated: CASSSGTGRYEQYF.